The clone carrying this T cell receptor (beta chain) was recorded a few times. The library tagged each cDNA molecule with unique molecular identifiers. Each CDR3 protein is one row after TCRdb ran MiXCR on the RACE reads. The data hold 380,000 or so distinct CDR3 sequences, with roughly 4.8% observed a single time. Trimming removed 5 bases from V and 4 bases from J, with 14 bases in between. Looked up from germline, CDR1 is KGHDR and CDR2 is SFDVKD. The CDR3 length is 15 residues. This specimen comes from a study of human T cells and chemical hapten exposure. Whole-study context: 2% DPC was applied to approximately 2 cm by approximately 2 cm of upper inner arm skin for sensitization. Per-sample TCR yield variation was attributed mainly to small pooled library volume differences.

Indicated time point: patch test 1, 2 weeks after DPC sensitization. The treatment here: therapeutic diphenylcyclopropenone sensitization with weekly scalp DPC. Blood sampling preceded each patch test application. The specimen was whole blood, collected in connection with sensitization to the hapten diphenylcyclopropenone (DPC). The chain links TRBV24-1 to TRBJ2-1, with unresolved D. This receptor was taken from a woman aged 50 to 60 with alopecia areata. Some clones in this sample may be carry-over from other donors' samples. The CDR3 DNA follows: TGTGCCACCAGTGTATCTACTCGTCCTTACAATGAGCAGTTCTTC. Translated, it gives CATSVSTRPYNEQFF.